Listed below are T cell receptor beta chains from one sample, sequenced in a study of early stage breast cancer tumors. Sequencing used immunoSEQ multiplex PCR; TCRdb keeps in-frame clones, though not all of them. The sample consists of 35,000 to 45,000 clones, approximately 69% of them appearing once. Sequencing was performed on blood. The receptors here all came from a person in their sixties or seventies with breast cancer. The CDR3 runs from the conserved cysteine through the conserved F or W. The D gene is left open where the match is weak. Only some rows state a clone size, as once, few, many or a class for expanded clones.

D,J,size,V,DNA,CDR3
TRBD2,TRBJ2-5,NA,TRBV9,TGTGCCAGCAGCGTTAGTAGCGGGGGGAAACAAGAGACCCAGTACTTC,CASSVSSGGKQETQYF
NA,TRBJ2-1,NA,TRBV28,TGTGCCAGCAGCTCGGGACGGCTTAGCTCCTACAATGAGCAGTTCTTC,CASSSGRLSSYNEQFF
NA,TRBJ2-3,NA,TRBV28,TGTGCCAGCAGCTGGACTACCTTCACAGATACGCAGTATTTT,CASSWTTFTDTQYF
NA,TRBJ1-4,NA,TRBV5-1,TGCGCCAGCAGCTTGCGGACCTTGGGGGAGGGTGAAAAACTGTTTTTT,CASSLRTLGEGEKLFF
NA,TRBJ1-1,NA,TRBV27,TGTGCCAGCAGCCCGGCGCTGGGGGGGACCGTCACTGAAGCTTTCTTT,CASSPALGGTVTEAFF
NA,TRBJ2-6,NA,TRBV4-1,TGCGCCACCAAACAATCTGGGGCCAACGTCCTGACTTTC,CATKQSGANVLTF
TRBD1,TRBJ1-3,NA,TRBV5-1,TGCGCCAGCAGCCTATATGGACAGGGGGTCTCTGGAAACACCATATATTTT,CASSLYGQGVSGNTIYF
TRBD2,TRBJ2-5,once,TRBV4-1,TGCGCCAGCAGCCAAGTTAGCGGGGGGGTCCAAGAGACCCAGTACTTC,CASSQVSGGVQETQYF
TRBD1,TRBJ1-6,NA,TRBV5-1,TGCGCCAGCAGCTTGGCAACGGGACAGGGGTTGGTTTCACCCCTCCACTTT,CASSLATGQGLVSPLHF
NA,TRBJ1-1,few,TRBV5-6,TGTGCCAGCAGCTTGAGACCATGGGCGAACACTGAAGCTTTCTTT,CASSLRPWANTEAFF
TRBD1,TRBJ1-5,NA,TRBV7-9,TGTGCCAGCAGCCGAGGGGGCAGAATCAATCAGCCCCAGCATTTT,CASSRGGRINQPQHF
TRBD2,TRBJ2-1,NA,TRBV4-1,TGCGCCAGCAGCCAAAGGCGAGCGGGGGGCCTCGATGAGCAGTTCTTC,CASSQRRAGGLDEQFF
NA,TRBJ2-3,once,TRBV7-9,TGTGCCAGCAGCTTGGACGGAGAGGGGGGAGATACGCAGTATTTT,CASSLDGEGGDTQYF
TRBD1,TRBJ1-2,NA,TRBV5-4,TGTGCCAGCAGACCTAAATTGGACAGGGAAGGCGGCTACACCTTC,CASRPKLDREGGYTF
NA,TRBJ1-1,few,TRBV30,TGTGCCTGGAGGGGAGGGGGGTTCGCCACTGAAGCTTTCTTT,CAWRGGGFATEAFF
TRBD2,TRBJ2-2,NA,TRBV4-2,TGTGCCAGCGGGGGGGGGTTGGCCATCACCGGGGAGCTGTTTTTT,CASGGGLAITGELFF
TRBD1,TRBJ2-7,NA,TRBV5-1,TGCGCCAGCCATAGAGGGGGACAGGGTGCCTACGAGCAGTACTTC,CASHRGGQGAYEQYF
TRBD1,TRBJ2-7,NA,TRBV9,TGTGCCAGCAGCGCGGGACAGGGGCTGTGGGAGCAGTACTTC,CASSAGQGLWEQYF
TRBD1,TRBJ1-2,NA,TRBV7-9,TGTGCCAGCAGCTTCGGACAGGGTAGATATGGCTACACCTTC,CASSFGQGRYGYTF
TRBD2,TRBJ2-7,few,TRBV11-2,TGTGCCAGTGCCGAACTCAAGACTAGCGGGATTCTTTACGAGCAGTACTTC,CASAELKTSGILYEQYF
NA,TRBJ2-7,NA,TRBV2,TGTGCCAGCAGTGAATTGGGGGTCCCCTACGAGCAGTACTTC,CASSELGVPYEQYF
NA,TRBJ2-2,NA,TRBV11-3,TGTGCCAGCAGCTCCGGACTCTGGGGCACCGGGGAGCTGTTTTTT,CASSSGLWGTGELFF
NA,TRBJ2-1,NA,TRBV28,TGTGCCAGCAGACGGGGAGGGGGAAATGAGCAGTTCTTC,CASRRGGGNEQFF
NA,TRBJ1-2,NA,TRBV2,TGTGCCAGCAAGGGCAGGGGATTCTATGGCTACACCTTC,CASKGRGFYGYTF
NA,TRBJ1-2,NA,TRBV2,TGTGCCAGCAGTGAGGGCGGCAGGGTAGGTGGCTACACCTTC,CASSEGGRVGGYTF
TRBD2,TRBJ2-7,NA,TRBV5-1,TGCGCCAGCAGCCCAAAGGGACTAGCGGGAGCGAACTACGAGCAGTACTTC,CASSPKGLAGANYEQYF